This T cell receptor (beta chain) came from a study of T cell responses to AZD1222 COVID-19 vaccine. Generated by immunoSEQ multiplex PCR, the TCRdb table keeps only in-frame clones and is missing some. The repertoire holds 90,000 to 120,000 clones, with 92% as singletons. Study results and limitations: Just a handful of people given AZD1222 tested seropositive at baseline. Among spike-specific TCRs, nearly half reportedly target unmutated variant regions. Across spike, vaccine-associated CD4 TCRs were found, dominant at 160-218 and 743-854.

This clone appeared a single time. Its target is unknown. The CDR3 contains 16 residues. With 8 bases clipped from V and 9 bases from J, the junction kept 12 bases outside the gene matches. Germline-derived CDR1 and CDR2 are LNHNV and YYDKDF (reference sequence). Sequences were derived from peripheral blood, sampled 28 days after the second AZD1222 dose. The chain combines TRBV15 with TRBJ2-1, with 14 bases fitting TRBD2. The TCR was taken from an adult who received the AZD1222 COVID-19 vaccine. This CDR3 is CATGLGTSGSLGEQFF. CDR3 in DNA: TGTGCCACCGGACTCGGGACTAGCGGGAGCTTGGGTGAGCAGTTCTTC.